This is a list of T cell receptor beta chains from one sample in a study of T cell clones after liver transplantation. Sequenced by immunoSEQ multiplex PCR; TCRdb stores in-frame clones only, minus some. In the table there are around 97,000 clones, about 80% of which are singletons. The sample was CD4+ T cells from blood, taken around 44 months after liver transplant. These receptors were collected from a human patient who received a liver transplant. The graft donor may have given rise to some T cells. The CDR3 runs from the conserved cysteine through the conserved F or W. The order of the fields is clone size, V gene, CDR3 protein. The listing skips clone size in some rows; elsewhere it reads once, few, many or a size class.

- TRBV19 CASTGGSRGNTEAFF
- TRBV7-9 CASSAAGTGLNEQFF
few TRBV4-1 CASSQDEDRVRSGNTIYF
- TRBV19 CASSIGDSPNTEAFF
- TRBV6-6 CASSFDFEAFF
- TRBV6-5 CASSSRLAGGGIQYF
- TRBV2 CASSGEQGGRNQPQHF
- TRBV10-1 CASSERVSSYNEQFF
- TRBV5-1 CASSLTGERDSPLHF
- TRBV6-5 CASSLSGGYGYTF
- TRBV7-7 CASSLKSEKMNTEAFF
- TRBV6-5 CASSWETGFGEAFF
- TRBV18 CASSPNRGRSYEQYF
few TRBV19 CASTPGPVSSPLHF
- TRBV4-3 CASSQEGGVGLTDTQYF
- TRBV9 CASSKRTSLIYNEQFF
- TRBV7-2 CASSQQKTEAFF
- TRBV5-1 CASSFSGVSYEQYF
- TRBV9 CASSVWSGRAGANVLTF
- TRBV5-4 CASSAGTGGWGEKLFF
- TRBV29-1 CSVVGGGNTIYF
- TRBV2 CASSRDSSTDTQYF
- TRBV5-4 CASSLIAGAETQYF
- TRBV2 CASILTGTGTTYTF
once TRBV2 CASRANTNYGYTF
- TRBV19 CASSISASYNEQFF
- TRBV7-2 CASSLATGVPKSIQYF
- TRBV2 CASSGTPGYEQYF
- TRBV7-3 CASSVAAGASTGELFF
- TRBV19 CASSPSTSPFANEQFF
- TRBV6-6 CASSPPYSNTEAFF
- TRBV6-5 CASSRQGATEAFF
- TRBV14 CASSQDLLGGAGGYTF
once TRBV11-2 CASSPSGRANVLTF
- TRBV5-5 CASSLRWPRGPEETQYF
- TRBV5-4 CASSSPASYEQYF
- TRBV4-3 CASSQDEGPNYGYTF
- TRBV5-1 CASSQGLGYRSSTDTQYF
- TRBV6-5 CASSYLEGSYEQYF
- TRBV2 CASSDNLNQPQHF
- TRBV27 CASSADRGLGSNQPQHF
- TRBV7-8 CASSLEGQGFGNQPQHF
- TRBV12-1 CASSPGLAVGEQYF
- TRBV30 CAWSQGTNEKLFF
- TRBV15 CATGGLYNEQFF